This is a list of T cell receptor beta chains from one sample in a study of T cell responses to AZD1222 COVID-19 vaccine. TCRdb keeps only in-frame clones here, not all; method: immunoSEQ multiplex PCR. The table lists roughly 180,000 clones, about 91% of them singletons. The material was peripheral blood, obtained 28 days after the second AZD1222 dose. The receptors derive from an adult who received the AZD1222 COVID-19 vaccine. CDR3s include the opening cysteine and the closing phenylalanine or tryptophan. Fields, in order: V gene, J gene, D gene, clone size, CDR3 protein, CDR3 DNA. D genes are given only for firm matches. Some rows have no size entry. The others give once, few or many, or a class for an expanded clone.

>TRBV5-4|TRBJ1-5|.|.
CASSGDFNQPQHF
TGTGCCAGCAGCGGGGACTTCAATCAGCCCCAGCATTTT
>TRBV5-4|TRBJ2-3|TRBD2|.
CASSLGPNSGIAGDTQYF
TGTGCCAGCAGCTTGGGTCCGAATAGCGGGATAGCCGGGGATACGCAGTATTTT
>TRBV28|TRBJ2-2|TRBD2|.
CASSLASGHTGELFF
TGTGCCAGCAGTTTAGCTAGCGGCCACACCGGGGAGCTGTTTTTT
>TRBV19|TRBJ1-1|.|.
CASSEGGMNTEAFF
TGTGCCAGTAGCGAGGGGGGGATGAACACTGAAGCTTTCTTT
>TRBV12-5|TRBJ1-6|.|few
CASGLGVTGTMGSTLHF
TGTGCTAGTGGTTTGGGTGTAACCGGGACTATGGGTAGCACCCTCCACTTT
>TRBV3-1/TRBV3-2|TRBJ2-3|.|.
CATRRALTDTQYF
TGTGCCACTAGGAGGGCTCTCACAGATACGCAGTATTTT
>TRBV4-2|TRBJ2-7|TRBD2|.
CASSQVVTSGSYEQYF
TGTGCCAGCAGCCAAGTGGTCACTAGCGGCTCCTACGAGCAGTACTTC
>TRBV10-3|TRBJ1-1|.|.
CAISRQNTEAFF
TGTGCCATCAGTAGACAGAACACTGAAGCTTTCTTT
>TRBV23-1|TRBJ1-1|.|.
CASRQGLTEAFF
TGCGCCAGCAGACAGGGTCTTACTGAAGCTTTCTTT
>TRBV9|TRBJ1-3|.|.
CASSVGPGANTIYF
TGTGCCAGCAGCGTAGGTCCAGGGGCAAACACCATATATTTT
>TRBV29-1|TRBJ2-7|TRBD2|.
CSVEGQGLAGSYEQYF
TGCAGCGTTGAAGGGCAAGGACTAGCGGGATCATACGAGCAGTACTTC
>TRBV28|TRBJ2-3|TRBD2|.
CASSLLEAGVTSTDTQYF
TGTGCCAGCAGCCTTCTTGAGGCGGGAGTGACTAGCACAGATACGCAGTATTTT
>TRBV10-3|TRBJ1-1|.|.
CAISESNGYTEAFF
TGTGCCATCAGTGAGTCGAATGGGTACACTGAAGCTTTCTTT
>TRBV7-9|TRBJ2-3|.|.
CASSLGSTDTQYF
TGTGCCAGCAGCTTAGGCTCAACAGATACGCAGTATTTT
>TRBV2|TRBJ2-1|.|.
CASSEGRARIYNEQFF
TGTGCCAGCAGTGAGGGCAGGGCTCGGATCTACAATGAGCAGTTCTTC
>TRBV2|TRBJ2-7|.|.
CALGDNSYEQYF
TGTGCCTTAGGGGACAACTCCTACGAGCAGTACTTC
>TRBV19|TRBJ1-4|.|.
CASSILKGGEKLFF
TGTGCCAGTAGTATTTTGAAGGGGGGGGAAAAACTGTTTTTT
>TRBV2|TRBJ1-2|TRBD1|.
CASSGQGRLNGYTF
TGTGCCAGCAGTGGACAGGGGAGATTAAATGGCTACACCTTC
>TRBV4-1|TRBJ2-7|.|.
CASSPITGLGLYEQYF
TGCGCCAGCAGCCCGATTACCGGACTGGGACTCTACGAGCAGTACTTC
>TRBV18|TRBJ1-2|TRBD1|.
CASSTRTGGYTF
TGTGCCAGCTCAACCCGGACAGGGGGCTACACCTTC
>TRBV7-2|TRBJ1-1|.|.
CASSPPGSGTEAFF
TGTGCCAGCAGCCCCCCCGGCAGTGGGACTGAAGCTTTCTTT
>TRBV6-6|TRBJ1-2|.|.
CASSLPPITNYGYTF
TGTGCCAGCAGTCTCCCCCCGATCACTAACTATGGCTACACCTTC
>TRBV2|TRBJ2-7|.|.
CASSDLSPQPRSEQYF
TGTGCCAGCAGTGATCTCTCCCCCCAACCCCGGAGCGAGCAGTACTTC
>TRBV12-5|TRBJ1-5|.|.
CASAPSRSNQPQHF
TGTGCTAGTGCCCCCAGTAGAAGCAATCAGCCCCAGCATTTT
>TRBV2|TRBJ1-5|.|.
CASSETGYSNQPQHF
TGTGCCAGCAGTGAGACTGGATATAGCAATCAGCCCCAGCATTTT
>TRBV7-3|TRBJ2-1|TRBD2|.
CASSLPGGPHNEQFF
TGTGCCAGCAGCTTACCGGGAGGGCCACACAATGAGCAGTTCTTC
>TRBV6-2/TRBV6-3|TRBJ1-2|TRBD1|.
CASSYVLRTGYAPF
TGTGCCAGCAGTTACGTTTTGAGGACAGGATACGCTCCCTTC
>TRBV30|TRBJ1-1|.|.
CAWSVRGFGGGTEAFF
TGTGCCTGGAGTGTTCGTGGATTCGGGGGGGGCACTGAAGCTTTCTTT
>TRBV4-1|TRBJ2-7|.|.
CASSQLAGTSYEQYF
TGCGCCAGCAGCCAACTCGCCGGGACATCCTACGAGCAGTACTTC
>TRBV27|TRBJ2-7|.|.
CASSPTPTDYEQYF
TGTGCCAGCAGTCCGACCCCGACGGATTACGAGCAGTACTTC
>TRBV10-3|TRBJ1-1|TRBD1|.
CAISADRGLNTEAFF
TGTGCCATCAGTGCGGACAGGGGGTTGAACACTGAAGCTTTCTTT
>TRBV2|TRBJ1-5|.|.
CASSEGGLGNQPQHF
TGTGCCAGCAGTGAGGGGGGTTTAGGCAATCAGCCCCAGCATTTT
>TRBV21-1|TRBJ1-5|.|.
CASVHGIGTSNQPQHF
TGTGCCAGCGTACATGGGATAGGGACGTCGAATCAGCCCCAGCATTTT
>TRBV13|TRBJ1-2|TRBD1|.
CASSLNTGTGGGYTF
TGTGCCAGCAGCTTGAACACCGGGACAGGAGGTGGCTACACCTTC
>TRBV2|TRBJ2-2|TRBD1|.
CASNEDRSVRELFF
TGTGCCAGCAACGAGGACAGGTCTGTCCGGGAGCTGTTTTTT
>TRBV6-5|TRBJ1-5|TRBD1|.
CASRPDRGPNQPQHF
TGTGCCAGCAGGCCAGACAGGGGGCCAAATCAGCCCCAGCATTTT
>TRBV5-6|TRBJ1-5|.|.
CASSRYPQDDYSNQPQHF
TGTGCCAGCAGCCGATACCCCCAGGACGATTATAGCAATCAGCCCCAGCATTTT
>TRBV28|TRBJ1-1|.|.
CASSQTLNTEAFF
TGTGCCAGCAGCCAGACCTTGAACACTGAAGCTTTCTTT
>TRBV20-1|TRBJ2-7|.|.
CSASLPGISPTAYEQYF
TGCAGTGCTAGTCTCCCAGGGATCTCCCCCACGGCCTACGAGCAGTACTTC
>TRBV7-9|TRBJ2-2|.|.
CASSLGQPNTGELFF
TGTGCCAGCAGCTTAGGACAGCCGAACACCGGGGAGCTGTTTTTT
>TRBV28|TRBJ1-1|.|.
CASRQTPNTEAFF
TGTGCCAGCCGACAAACTCCGAACACTGAAGCTTTCTTT
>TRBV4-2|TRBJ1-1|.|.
CASSRDGQLNTEAFF
TGTGCCAGCAGCCGGGACGGACAGCTGAACACTGAAGCTTTCTTT
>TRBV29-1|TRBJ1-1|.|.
CSVRTGDTEAFF
TGCAGCGTTCGGACGGGGGACACTGAAGCTTTCTTT
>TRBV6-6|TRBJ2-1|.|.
CASRRGNEQFF
TGTGCCAGCCGCCGGGGCAATGAGCAGTTCTTC